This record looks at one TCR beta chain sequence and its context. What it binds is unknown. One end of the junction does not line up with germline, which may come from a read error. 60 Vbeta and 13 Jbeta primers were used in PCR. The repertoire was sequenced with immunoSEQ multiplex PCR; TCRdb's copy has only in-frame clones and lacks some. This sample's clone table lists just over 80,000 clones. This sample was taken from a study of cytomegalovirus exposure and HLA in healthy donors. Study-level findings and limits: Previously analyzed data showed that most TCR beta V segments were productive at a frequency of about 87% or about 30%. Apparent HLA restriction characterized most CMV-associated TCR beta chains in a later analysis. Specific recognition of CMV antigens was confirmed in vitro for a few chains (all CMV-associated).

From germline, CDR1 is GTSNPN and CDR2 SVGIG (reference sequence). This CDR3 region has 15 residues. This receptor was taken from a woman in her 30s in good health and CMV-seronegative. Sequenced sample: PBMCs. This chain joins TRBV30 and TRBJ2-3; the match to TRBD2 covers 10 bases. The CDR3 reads CAGSVRASGRDTQYF. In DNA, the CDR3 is TGTGCCGGGAGTGTACGTGCTAGCGGGAGAGATACGCAGTATTTT.